Included here is one T cell receptor beta chain sequence, with context. Healthy donors of bone marrow made up the group. The V segment lost 3 bases and the J segment 6 bases; nucleotides outside the gene matches: 0. The CDR3 sequence is 13 residues long. Germline loops: CDR1 MGHRA, CDR2 YSYEKL. The PCR was carried out with 60 Vbeta primers and 13 Jbeta primers. The repertoire was sequenced with immunoSEQ multiplex PCR; TCRdb's copy has only in-frame clones and lacks some. The profile shows some 48,000 clones, over 70% of them singletons. The data belong to a study of cytomegalovirus exposure and HLA in healthy donors.

The clonotype was recovered from a man aged 25-45 years in good health and CMV-seropositive. V is TRBV4-1 and J is TRBJ2-2, with 8 bases identical to TRBD1. Sample: PBMCs. The CDR3 sequence: CASSQDRAGELFF. The CDR3 nucleotides read TGCGCCAGCAGCCAGGACAGGGCCGGGGAGCTGTTTTTT.